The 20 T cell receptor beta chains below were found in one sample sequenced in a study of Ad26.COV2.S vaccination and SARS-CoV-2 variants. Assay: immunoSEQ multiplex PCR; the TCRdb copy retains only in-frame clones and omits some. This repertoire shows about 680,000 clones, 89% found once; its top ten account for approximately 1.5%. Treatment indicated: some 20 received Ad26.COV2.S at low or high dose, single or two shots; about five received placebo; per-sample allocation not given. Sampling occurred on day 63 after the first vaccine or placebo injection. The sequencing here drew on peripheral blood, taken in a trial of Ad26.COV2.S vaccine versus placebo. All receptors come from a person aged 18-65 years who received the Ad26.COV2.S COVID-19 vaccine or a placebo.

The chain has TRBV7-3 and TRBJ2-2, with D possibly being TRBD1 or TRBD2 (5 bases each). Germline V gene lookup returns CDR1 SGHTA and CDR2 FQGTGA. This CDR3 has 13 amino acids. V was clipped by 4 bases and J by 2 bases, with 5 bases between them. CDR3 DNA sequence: TGTGCCAGCAGCTGGGACAACACCGGGGAGCTGTTTTTT. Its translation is CASSWDNTGELFF. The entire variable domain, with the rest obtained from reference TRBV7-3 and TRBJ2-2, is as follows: GAGVSQTPSNKVTEKGKYVELRCDPISGHTALYWYRQSLGQGPEFLIYFQGTGAADDSGLPNDRFFAVRPEGSVSTLKIQRTERGDSAVYLCASSWDNTGELFFGEGSRLTVL.

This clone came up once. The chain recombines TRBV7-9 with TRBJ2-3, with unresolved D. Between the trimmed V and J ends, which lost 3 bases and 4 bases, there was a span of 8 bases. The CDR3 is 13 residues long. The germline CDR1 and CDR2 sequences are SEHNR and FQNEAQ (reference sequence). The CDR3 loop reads CASSLAQSDTQYF. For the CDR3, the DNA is TGTGCCAGCAGCTTGGCCCAGTCAGATACGCAGTATTTT.

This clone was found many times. The CDR3 DNA sequence: TGTGCCAGCAAACAGGACAATTCACCCCTCCACTTT. It encodes CASKQDNSPLHF. The chain has TRBV2 and TRBJ1-6, with D possibly being TRBD1 (5 bases). The CDR3 runs to 12 residues. Per germline, CDR1 SNHLY and CDR2 FYNNEI. Trimming took off 7 bases at V and 7 bases at J, with 8 bases between the two ends.

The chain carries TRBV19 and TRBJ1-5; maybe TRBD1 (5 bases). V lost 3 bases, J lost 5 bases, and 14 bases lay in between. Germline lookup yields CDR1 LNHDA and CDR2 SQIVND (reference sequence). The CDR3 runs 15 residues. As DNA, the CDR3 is TGTGCCAGTAGTATCTTGACAGAGGATTATCAGCCCCAGCATTTT. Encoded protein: CASSILTEDYQPQHF.

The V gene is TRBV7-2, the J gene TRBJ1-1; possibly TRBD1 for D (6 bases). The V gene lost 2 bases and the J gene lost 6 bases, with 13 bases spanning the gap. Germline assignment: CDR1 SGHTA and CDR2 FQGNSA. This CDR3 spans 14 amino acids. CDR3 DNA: TGTGCCAGCAGCTTAAGGGGGGGAGGCCCTGAAGCTTTCTTT. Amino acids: CASSLRGGGPEAFF.

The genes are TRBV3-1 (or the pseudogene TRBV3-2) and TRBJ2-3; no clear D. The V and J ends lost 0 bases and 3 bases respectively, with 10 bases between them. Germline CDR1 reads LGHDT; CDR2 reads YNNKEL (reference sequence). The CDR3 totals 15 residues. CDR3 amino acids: CASSQEIASTDTQYF. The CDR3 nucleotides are TGTGCCAGCAGCCAAGAGATAGCTTCGACAGATACGCAGTATTTT.

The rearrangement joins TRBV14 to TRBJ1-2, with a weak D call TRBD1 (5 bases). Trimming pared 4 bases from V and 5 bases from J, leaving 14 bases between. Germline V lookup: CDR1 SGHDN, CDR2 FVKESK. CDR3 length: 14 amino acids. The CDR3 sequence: CASSPGGRVYGYTF. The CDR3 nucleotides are TGTGCCAGCAGCCCTGGGGGAAGGGTTTATGGCTACACCTTC.

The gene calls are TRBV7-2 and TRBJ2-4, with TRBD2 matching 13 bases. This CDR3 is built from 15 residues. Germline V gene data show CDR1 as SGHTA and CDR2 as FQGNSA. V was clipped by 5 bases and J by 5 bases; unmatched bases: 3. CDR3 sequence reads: CASSTGTSGENIQYF. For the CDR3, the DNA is TGTGCCAGCAGCACCGGGACTAGCGGGGAAAACATTCAGTACTTC. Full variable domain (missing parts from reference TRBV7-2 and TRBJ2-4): GAGVSQSPSNKVTEKGKDVELRCDPISGHTALYWYRQSLGQGLEFLIYFQGNSAPDKSGLPSDRFSAERTGGSVSTLTIQRTQQEDSAVYLCASSTGTSGENIQYFGAGTRLSVL.

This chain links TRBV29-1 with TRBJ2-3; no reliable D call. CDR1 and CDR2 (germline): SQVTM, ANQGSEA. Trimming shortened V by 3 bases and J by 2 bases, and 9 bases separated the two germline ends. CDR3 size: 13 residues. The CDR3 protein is CSVEVHFTDTQYF. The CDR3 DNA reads TGCAGCGTTGAGGTCCATTTCACAGATACGCAGTATTTT.

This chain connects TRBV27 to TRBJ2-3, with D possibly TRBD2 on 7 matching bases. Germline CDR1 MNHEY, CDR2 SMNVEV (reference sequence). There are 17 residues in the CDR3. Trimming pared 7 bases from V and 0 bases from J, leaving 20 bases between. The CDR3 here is CASTRSGGWTSTDTQYF. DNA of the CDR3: TGTGCCAGCACGCGATCGGGGGGCTGGACAAGCACAGATACGCAGTATTTT.

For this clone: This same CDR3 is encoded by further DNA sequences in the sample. Here the CDR3 DNA reads TGTGCCAGCTCACCGTCACTAGCGGAGCAGTTCTTC. Translating it yields CASSPSLAEQFF. The rearrangement uses TRBV18 and TRBJ2-1, with 7 bases fitting TRBD2. This CDR3 contains 12 residues. Looked up from germline, CDR1 is KGHSH and CDR2 is LQKENI. V shed 3 bases and J 10 bases; nucleotides not matched to a gene: 3. The whole variable domain, filled in from reference TRBV18 and TRBJ2-1, reads NAGVMQNPRHLVRRRGQEARLRCSPMKGHSHVYWYRQLPEEGLKFMVYLQKENIIDESGMPKERFSAEFPKEGPSILRIQQVVRGDSAAYFCASSPSLAEQFFGPGTRLTVL.

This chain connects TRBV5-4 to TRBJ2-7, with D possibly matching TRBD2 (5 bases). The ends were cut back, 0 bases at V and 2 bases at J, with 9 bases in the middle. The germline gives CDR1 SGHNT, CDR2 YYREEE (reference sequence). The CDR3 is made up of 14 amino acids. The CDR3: CASSLGGETYEQYF. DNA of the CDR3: TGTGCCAGCAGCTTGGGGGGAGAAACCTACGAGCAGTACTTC.

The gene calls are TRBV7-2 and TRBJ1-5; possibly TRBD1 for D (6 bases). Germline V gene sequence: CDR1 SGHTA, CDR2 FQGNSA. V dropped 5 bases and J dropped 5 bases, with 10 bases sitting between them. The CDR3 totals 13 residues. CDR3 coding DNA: TGTGCCAGCAGCGCGGACAGAGATCAGCCCCAGCATTTT. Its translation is CASSADRDQPQHF. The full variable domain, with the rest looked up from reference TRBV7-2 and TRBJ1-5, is GAGVSQSPSNKVTEKGKDVELRCDPISGHTALYWYRQSLGQGLEFLIYFQGNSAPDKSGLPSDRFSAERTGGSVSTLTIQRTQQEDSAVYLCASSADRDQPQHFGDGTRLSIL.

The CDR3 bases are TGTGCCAGCAGCTTGCGCGGGGCCGGGGAGACCCAGTACTTC. As protein: CASSLRGAGETQYF. The chain has TRBV5-4 and TRBJ2-5, with D possibly matching TRBD2 (6 bases). Germline V gene sequence: CDR1 SGHNT, CDR2 YYREEE (reference sequence). The CDR3 has 14 residues. V was trimmed by 1 base and J by 5 bases, leaving 12 bases between them.

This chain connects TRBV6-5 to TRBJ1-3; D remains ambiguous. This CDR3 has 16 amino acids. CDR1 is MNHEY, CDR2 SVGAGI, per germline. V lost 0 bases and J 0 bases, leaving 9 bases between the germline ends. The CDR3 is CASSYSNKASGNTIYF. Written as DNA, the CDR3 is TGTGCCAGCAGTTACTCGAATAAGGCCTCTGGAAACACCATATATTTT.

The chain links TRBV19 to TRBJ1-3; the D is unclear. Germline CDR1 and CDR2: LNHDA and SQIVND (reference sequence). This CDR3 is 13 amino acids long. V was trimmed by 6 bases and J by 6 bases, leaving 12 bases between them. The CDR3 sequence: CASSKPQKNTIYF. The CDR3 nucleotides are TGTGCCAGTAGCAAACCTCAAAAAAACACCATATATTTT.

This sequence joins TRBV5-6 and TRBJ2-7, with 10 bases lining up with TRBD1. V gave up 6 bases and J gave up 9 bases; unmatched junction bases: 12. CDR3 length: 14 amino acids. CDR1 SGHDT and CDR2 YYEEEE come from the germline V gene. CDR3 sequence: CASKVRDRGRRQYF. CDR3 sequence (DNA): TGTGCCAGCAAGGTCCGGGACAGGGGTCGGCGGCAGTACTTC.

CDR3 protein: CASSSQGAWRDTQYF. The CDR3, as DNA: TGTGCCAGCAGCTCACAGGGGGCTTGGAGAGATACGCAGTATTTT. The chain is built from TRBV5-5 and TRBJ2-3, with TRBD1 identical over 9 bases. The CDR3 sequence is 15 residues long. Trimming took 3 bases from V and 5 from J; bases not matched to a gene: 7. Germline assignment: CDR1 SGHKS and CDR2 YYEKEE (reference sequence).

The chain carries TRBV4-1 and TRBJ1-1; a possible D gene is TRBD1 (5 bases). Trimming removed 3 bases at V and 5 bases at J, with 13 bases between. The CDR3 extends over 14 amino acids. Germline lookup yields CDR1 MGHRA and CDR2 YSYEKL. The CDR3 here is CASSHQGRVTEAFF. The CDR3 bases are TGCGCCAGCAGCCATCAAGGCAGGGTTACTGAAGCTTTCTTT.

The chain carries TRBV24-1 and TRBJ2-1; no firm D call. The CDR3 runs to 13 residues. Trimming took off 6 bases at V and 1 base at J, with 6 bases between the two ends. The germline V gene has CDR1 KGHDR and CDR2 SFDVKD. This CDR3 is CATSRQSYNEQFF. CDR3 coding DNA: TGTGCCACCAGTAGGCAATCCTACAATGAGCAGTTCTTC.